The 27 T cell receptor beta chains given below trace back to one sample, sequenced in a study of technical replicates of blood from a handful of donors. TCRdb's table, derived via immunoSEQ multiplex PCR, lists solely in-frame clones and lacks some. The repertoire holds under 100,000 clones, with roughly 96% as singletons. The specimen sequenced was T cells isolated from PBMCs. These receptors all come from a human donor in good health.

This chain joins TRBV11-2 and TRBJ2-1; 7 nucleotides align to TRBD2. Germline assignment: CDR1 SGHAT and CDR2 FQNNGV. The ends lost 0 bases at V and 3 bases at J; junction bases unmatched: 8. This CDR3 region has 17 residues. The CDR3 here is CASSLDIRAGVYNEQFF. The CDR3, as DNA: TGTGCCAGCAGCTTAGATATTAGGGCGGGAGTCTACAATGAGCAGTTCTTC.

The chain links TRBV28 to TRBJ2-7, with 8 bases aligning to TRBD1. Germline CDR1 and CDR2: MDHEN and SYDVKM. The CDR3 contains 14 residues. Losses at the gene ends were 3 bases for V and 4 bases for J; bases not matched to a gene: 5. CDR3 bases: TGTGCCAGCAGTTTTGCAGGGGGCGGTTACGAGCAGTACTTC. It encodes CASSFAGGGYEQYF.

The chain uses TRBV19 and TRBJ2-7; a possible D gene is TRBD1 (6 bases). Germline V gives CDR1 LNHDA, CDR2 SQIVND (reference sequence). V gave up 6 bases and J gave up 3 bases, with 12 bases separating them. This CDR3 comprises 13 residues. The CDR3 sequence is CASSLTGVYEQYF. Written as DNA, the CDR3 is TGTGCCAGTAGCTTGACAGGCGTCTACGAGCAGTACTTC. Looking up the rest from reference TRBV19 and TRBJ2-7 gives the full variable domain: DGGITQSPKYLFRKEGQNVTLSCEQNLNHDAMYWYRQDPGQGLRLIYYSQIVNDFQKGDIAEGYSVSREKKESFPLTVTSAQKNPTAFYLCASSLTGVYEQYFGPGTRLTVT.

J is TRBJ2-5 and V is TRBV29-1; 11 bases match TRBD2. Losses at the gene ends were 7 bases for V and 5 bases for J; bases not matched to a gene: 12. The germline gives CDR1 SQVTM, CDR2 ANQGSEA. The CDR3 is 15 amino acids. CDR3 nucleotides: TGCAGCGGGGTAACTAGCGGGAGCCCCAGGGAGACCCAGTACTTC. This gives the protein CSGVTSGSPRETQYF.

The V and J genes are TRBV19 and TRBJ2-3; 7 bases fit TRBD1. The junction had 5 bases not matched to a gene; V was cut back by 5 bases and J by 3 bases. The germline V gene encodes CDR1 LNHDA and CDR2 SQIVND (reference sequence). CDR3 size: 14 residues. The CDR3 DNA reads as TGTGCCAGTAGTCAACAGGGGTTAACAGATACGCAGTATTTT. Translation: CASSQQGLTDTQYF.

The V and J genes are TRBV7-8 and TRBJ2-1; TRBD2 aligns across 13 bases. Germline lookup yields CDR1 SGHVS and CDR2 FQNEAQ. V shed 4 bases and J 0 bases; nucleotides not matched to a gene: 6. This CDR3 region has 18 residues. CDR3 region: CASSWGLAGSSSYNEQFF. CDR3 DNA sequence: TGTGCCAGCAGCTGGGGACTAGCGGGATCGAGCTCCTACAATGAGCAGTTCTTC.

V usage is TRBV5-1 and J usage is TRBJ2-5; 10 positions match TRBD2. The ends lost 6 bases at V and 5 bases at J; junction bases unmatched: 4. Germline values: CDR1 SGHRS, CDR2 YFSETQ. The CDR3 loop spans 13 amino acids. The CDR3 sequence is CASMPSGSETQYF. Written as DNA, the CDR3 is TGCGCCAGCATGCCTAGCGGGAGCGAGACCCAGTACTTC.

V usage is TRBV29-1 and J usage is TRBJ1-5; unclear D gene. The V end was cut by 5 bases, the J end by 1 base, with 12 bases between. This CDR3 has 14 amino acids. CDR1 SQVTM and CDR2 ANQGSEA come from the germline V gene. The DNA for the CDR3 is TGCAGCGTTATGATCGCGCAAAGCAATCAGCCCCAGCATTTT. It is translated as CSVMIAQSNQPQHF. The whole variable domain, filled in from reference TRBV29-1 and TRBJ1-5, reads SAVISQKPSRDICQRGTSLTIQCQVDSQVTMMFWYRQQPGQSLTLIATANQGSEATYESGFVIDKFPISRPNLTFSTLTVSNMSPEDSSIYLCSVMIAQSNQPQHFGDGTRLSIL.

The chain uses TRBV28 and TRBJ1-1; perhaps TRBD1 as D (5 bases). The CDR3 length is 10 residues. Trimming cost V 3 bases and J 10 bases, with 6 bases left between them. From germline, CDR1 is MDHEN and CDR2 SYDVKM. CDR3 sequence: CASSFQGAFF. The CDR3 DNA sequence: TGTGCCAGCAGTTTTCAGGGAGCTTTCTTT.

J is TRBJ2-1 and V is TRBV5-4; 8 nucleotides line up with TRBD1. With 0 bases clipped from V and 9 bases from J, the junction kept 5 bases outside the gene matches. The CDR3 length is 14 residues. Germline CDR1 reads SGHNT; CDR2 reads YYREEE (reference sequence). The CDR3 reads CASSLDPGGSEQFF. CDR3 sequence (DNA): TGTGCCAGCAGCTTGGATCCAGGGGGCAGTGAGCAGTTCTTC.

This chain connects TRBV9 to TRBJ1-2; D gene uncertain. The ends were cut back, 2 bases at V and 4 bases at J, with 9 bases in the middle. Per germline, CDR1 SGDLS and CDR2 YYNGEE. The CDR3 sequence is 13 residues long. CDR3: CASSVISGYGYTF. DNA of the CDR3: TGTGCCAGCAGCGTTATTTCCGGCTATGGCTACACCTTC.

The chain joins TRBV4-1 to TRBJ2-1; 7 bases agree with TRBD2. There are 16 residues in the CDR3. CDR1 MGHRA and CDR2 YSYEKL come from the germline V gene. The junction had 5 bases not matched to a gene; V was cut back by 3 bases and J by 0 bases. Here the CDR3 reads CASSQGGSSSYNEQFF. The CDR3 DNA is TGCGCCAGCAGCCAGGGAGGGAGCAGCTCCTACAATGAGCAGTTCTTC.

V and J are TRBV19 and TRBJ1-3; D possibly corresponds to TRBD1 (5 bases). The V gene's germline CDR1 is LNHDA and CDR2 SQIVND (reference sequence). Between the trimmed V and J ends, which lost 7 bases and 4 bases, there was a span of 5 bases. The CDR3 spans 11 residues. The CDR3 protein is CASNRGNTIYF. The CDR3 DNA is TGTGCCAGTAACAGGGGAAACACCATATATTTT.

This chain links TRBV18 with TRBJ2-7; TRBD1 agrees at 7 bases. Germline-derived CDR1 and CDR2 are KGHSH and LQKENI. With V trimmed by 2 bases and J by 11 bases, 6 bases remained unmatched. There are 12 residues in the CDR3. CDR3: CASSPIGGQEYF. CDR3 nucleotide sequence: TGTGCCAGCTCACCAATAGGGGGCCAGGAGTACTTC.

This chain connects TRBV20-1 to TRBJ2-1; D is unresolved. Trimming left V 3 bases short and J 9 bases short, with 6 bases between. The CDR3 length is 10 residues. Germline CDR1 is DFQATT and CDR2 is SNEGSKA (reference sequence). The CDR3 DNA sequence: TGCAGTGCTAGGTATAGTGAGCAGTTCTTC. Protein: CSARYSEQFF.

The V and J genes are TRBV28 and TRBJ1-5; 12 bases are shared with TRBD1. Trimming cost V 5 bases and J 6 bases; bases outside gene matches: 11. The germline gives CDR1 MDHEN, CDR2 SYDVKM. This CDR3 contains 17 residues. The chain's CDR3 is CASSRDRGLQGSQPQHF. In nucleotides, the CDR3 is TGTGCCAGCAGTCGGGACAGGGGGCTGCAGGGGAGTCAGCCCCAGCATTTT.

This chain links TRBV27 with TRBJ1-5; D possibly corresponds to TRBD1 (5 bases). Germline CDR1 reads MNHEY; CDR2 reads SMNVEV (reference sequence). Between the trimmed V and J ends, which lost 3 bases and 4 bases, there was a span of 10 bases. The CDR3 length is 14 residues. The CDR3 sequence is CASSLTVPNQPQHF. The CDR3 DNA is TGTGCCAGCAGTTTGACAGTACCTAATCAGCCCCAGCATTTT.

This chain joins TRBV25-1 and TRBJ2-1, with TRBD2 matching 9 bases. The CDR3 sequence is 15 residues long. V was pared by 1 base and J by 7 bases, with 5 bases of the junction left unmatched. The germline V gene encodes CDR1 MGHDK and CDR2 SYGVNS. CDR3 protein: CASSESLAGRNEQFF. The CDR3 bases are TGTGCCAGCAGTGAATCCCTAGCGGGAAGGAATGAGCAGTTCTTC. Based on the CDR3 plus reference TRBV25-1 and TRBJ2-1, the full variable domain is EADIYQTPRYLVIGTGKKITLECSQTMGHDKMYWYQQDPGMELHLIHYSYGVNSTEKGDLSSESTVSRIRTEHFPLTLESARPSHTSQYLCASSESLAGRNEQFFGPGTRLTVL.

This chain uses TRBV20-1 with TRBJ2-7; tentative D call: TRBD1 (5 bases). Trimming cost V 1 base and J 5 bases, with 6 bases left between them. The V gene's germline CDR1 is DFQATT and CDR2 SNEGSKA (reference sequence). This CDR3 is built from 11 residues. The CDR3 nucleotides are TGCAGTGCTAGAGGCAGGGACGAGCAGTACTTC. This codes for CSARGRDEQYF.

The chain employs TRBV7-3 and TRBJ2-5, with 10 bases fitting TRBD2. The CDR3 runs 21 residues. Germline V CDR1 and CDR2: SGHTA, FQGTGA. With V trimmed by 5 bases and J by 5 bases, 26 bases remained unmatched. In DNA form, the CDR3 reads TGTGCCAGCAGCCCCTACGTGACGGGAGCCGGGACTAGCGCATTTAGGGAGACCCAGTACTTC. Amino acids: CASSPYVTGAGTSAFRETQYF.

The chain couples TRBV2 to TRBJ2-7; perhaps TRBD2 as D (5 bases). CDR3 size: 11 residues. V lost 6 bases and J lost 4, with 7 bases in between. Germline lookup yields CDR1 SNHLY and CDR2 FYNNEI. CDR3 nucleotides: TGTGCCAGCAGGGACTTTTACGAGCAGTACTTC. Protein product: CASRDFYEQYF.

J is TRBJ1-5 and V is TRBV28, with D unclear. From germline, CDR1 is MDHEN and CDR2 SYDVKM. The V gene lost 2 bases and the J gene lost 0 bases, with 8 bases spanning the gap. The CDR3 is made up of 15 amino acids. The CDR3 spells CASSLDAGSNQPQHF. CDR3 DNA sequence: TGTGCCAGCAGTTTAGATGCCGGTAGCAATCAGCCCCAGCATTTT. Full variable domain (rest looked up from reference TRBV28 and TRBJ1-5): DVKVTQSSRYLVKRTGEKVFLECVQDMDHENMFWYRQDPGLGLRLIYFSYDVKMKEKGDIPEGYSVSREKKERFSLILESASTNQTSMYLCASSLDAGSNQPQHFGDGTRLSIL.

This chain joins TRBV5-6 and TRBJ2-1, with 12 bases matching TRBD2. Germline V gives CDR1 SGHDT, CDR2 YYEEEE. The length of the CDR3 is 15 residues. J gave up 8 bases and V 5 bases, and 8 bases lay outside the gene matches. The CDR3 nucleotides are TGTGCCAGCAGTTTACGACTAGCGGGAGTCTATGAGCAGTTCTTC. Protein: CASSLRLAGVYEQFF. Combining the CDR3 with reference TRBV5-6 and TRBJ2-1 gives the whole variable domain DAGVTQSPTHLIKTRGQQVTLRCSPKSGHDTVSWYQQALGQGPQFIFQYYEEEERQRGNFPDRFSGHQFPNYSSELNVNALLLGDSALYLCASSLRLAGVYEQFFGPGTRLTVL.

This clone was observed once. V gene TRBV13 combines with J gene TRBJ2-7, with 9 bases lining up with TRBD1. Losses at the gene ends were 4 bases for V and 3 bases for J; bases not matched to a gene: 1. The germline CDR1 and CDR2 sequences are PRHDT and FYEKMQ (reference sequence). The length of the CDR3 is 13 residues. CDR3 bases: TGTGCCAGCAGCTCGGGACAGGGCTACGAGCAGTACTTC. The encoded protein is CASSSGQGYEQYF.

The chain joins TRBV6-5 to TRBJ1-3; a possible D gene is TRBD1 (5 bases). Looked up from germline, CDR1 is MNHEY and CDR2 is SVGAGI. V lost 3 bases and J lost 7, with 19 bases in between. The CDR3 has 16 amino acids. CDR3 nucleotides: TGTGCCAGCAGTTATACACTCGGGGGTTATAGCAACACCATATATTTT. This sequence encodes CASSYTLGGYSNTIYF.

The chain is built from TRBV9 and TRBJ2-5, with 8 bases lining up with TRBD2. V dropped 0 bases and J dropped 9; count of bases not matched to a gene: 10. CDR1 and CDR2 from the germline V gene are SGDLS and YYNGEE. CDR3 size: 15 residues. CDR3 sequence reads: CASSVGLSGEGPQYF. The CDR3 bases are TGTGCCAGCAGCGTAGGGCTTAGCGGGGAGGGCCCCCAGTACTTC.

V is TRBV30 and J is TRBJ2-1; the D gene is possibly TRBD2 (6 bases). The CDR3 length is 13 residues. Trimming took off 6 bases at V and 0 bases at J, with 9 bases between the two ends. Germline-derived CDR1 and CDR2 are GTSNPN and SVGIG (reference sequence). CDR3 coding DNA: TGTGCCTGCGACGGGAGCTCCTACAATGAGCAGTTCTTC. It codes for CACDGSSYNEQFF.